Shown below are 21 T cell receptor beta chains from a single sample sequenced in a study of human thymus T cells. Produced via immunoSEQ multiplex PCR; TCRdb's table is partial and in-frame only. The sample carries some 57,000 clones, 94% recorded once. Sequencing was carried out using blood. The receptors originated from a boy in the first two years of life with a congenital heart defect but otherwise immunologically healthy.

DNA of the CDR3: TGTGCCATCAGTGTAGGTGGGAGCATGGACACCGGGGAGCTGTTTTTT. Its protein is CAISVGGSMDTGELFF. The J gene is TRBJ2-2, the V gene TRBV10-3, with a possible D match to TRBD2 (5 bases). V was trimmed by 4 bases and J by 3 bases, leaving 15 bases between them. This CDR3 contains 16 residues. Germline CDR1 and CDR2: ENHRY and SYGVKD.

CDR3 nucleotide sequence: TGTGCCAGCAGCTTAGGATCTATTGGCTACACCTTC. Protein sequence: CASSLGSIGYTF. V is TRBV13 and J is TRBJ1-2; D remains ambiguous. The germline gives CDR1 PRHDT, CDR2 FYEKMQ (reference sequence). The V end lost 0 bases, the J end lost 7 bases, and 6 bases lay between the germline ends. This CDR3 is built from 12 residues.

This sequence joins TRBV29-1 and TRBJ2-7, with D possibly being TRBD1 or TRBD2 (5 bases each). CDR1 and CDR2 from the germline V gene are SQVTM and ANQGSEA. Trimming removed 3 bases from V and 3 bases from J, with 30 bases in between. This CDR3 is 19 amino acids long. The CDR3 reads CSVDVQGVVLGSGIYEQYF. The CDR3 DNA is TGCAGCGTTGATGTGCAGGGAGTAGTATTGGGCAGTGGTATCTACGAGCAGTACTTC.

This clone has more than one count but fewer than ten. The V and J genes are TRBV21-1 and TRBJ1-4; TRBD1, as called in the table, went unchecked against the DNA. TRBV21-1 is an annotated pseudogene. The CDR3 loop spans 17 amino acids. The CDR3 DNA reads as TGTGCCAGCAGCAAGCAGGGCCCACAGCTCGAAAATGAAAAACTGTTTTTT. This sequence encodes CASSKQGPQLENEKLFF.

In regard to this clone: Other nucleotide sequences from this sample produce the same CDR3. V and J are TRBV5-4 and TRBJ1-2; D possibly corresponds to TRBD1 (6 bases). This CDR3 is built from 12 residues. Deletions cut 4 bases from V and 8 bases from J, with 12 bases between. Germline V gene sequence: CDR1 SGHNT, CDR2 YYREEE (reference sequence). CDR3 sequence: CASSPQGGGYTF. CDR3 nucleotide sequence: TGTGCCAGCAGCCCACAGGGAGGCGGCTACACCTTC.

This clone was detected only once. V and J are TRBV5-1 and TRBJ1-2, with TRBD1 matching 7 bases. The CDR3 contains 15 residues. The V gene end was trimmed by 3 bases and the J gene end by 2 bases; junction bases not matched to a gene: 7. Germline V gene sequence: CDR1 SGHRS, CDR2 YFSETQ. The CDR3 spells CASSSRQGLNYGYTF. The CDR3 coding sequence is TGCGCCAGCAGCTCCAGACAGGGCTTGAACTATGGCTACACCTTC.

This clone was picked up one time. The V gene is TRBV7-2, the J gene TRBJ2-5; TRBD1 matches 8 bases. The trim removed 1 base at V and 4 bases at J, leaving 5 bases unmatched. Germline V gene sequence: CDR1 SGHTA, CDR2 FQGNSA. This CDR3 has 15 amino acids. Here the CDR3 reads CASSLGTGKRETQYF. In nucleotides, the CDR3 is TGTGCCAGCAGCTTAGGGACAGGGAAGCGAGAGACCCAGTACTTC.

As DNA, the CDR3 is TGTGCCAGCAGCGTAGAGGGACTAGCAAATTCACCCCTCCACTTT. The encoded protein is CASSVEGLANSPLHF. The chain recombines TRBV9 with TRBJ1-6; possibly TRBD1 for D (5 bases). This CDR3 has 15 residues. The V and J ends lost 0 bases and 7 bases respectively, with 11 bases between them. From germline, CDR1 is SGDLS and CDR2 YYNGEE.

CDR3: CASRRQPWDIQYF. The CDR3, as DNA: TGCGCCAGCAGACGACAGCCATGGGACATTCAGTACTTC. The chain links TRBV5-1 to TRBJ2-4; possibly TRBD1 for D (5 bases). Germline V gives CDR1 SGHRS, CDR2 YFSETQ. V shed 5 bases and J shed 8 bases, with 14 bases lying between them. The CDR3 sequence is 13 residues long.

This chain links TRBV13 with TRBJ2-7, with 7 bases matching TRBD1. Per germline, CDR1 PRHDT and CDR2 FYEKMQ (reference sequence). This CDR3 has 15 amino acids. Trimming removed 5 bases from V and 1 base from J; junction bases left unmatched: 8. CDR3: CASSTTDRPSYEQYF. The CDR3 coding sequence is TGTGCCAGCAGCACGACGGACAGGCCTTCCTACGAGCAGTACTTC.

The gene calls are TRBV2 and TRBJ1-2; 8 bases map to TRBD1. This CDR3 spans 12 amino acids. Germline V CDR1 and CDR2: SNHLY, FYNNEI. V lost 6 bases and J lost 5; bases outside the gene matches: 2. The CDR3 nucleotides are TGTGCCAGCAGGGACAGGGTTTATGGCTACACCTTC. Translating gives CASRDRVYGYTF. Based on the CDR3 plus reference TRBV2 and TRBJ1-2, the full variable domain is EPEVTQTPSHQVTQMGQEVILRCVPISNHLYFYWYRQILGQKVEFLVSFYNNEISEKSEIFDDQFSVERPDGSNFTLKIRSTKLEDSAMYFCASRDRVYGYTFGSGTRLTVV.

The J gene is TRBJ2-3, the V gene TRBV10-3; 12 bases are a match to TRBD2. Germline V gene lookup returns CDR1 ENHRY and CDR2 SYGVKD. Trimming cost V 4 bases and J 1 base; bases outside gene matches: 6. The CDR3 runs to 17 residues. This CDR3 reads CAISGGLAGRGTDTQYF. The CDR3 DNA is TGTGCCATCAGTGGCGGACTAGCGGGGCGAGGCACAGATACGCAGTATTTT.

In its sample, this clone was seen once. The CDR3 DNA sequence: TGTGCCAGCAGCCAGAGGACTAGCGGGAGGTACGAGCAGTACTTC. It translates to CASSQRTSGRYEQYF. The V call is TRBV14, the J call TRBJ2-7; 14 bases align to TRBD2. CDR3 length: 15 amino acids. V lost 3 bases to trimming and J lost 4 bases; unmatched junction nucleotides: 2. Looked up from germline, CDR1 is SGHDN and CDR2 is FVKESK.

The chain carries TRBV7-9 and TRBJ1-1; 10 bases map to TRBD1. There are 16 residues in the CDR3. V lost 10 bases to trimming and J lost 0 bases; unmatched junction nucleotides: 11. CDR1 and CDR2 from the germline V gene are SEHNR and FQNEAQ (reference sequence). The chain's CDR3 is CATAPGQGPMNTEAFF. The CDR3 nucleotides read TGTGCCACCGCGCCGGGACAGGGGCCCATGAACACTGAAGCTTTCTTT.

This CDR3 is CASSWTASSGNTIYF. The CDR3 DNA reads TGTGCCAGCAGCTGGACGGCCTCCTCTGGAAACACCATATATTTT. The chain carries TRBV7-2 and TRBJ1-3; D call uncertain. From germline, CDR1 is SGHTA and CDR2 FQGNSA. The CDR3 is 15 amino acids. The germline V and J ends were trimmed by 4 bases and 0 bases, with 10 bases remaining between them.

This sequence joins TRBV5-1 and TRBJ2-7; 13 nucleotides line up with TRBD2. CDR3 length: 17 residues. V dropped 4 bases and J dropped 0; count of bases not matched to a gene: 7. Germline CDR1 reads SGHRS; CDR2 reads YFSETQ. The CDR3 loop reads CASSATGTSGNSYEQYF. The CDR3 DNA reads TGCGCCAGCAGCGCTACCGGGACTAGCGGGAACTCCTACGAGCAGTACTTC.

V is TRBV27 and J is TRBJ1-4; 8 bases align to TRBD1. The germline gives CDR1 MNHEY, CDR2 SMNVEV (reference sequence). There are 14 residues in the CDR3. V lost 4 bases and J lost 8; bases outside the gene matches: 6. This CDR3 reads CASSSGQGGEKLFF. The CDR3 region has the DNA TGTGCCAGCAGTTCCGGACAGGGAGGCGAAAAACTGTTTTTT.

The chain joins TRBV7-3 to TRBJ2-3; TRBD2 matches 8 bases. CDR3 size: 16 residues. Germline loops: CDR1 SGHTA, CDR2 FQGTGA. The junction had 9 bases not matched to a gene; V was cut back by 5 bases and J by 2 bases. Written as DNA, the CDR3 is TGTGCCAGCAGCCGAACTAGCGGATTTAACACAGATACGCAGTATTTT. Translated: CASSRTSGFNTDTQYF.

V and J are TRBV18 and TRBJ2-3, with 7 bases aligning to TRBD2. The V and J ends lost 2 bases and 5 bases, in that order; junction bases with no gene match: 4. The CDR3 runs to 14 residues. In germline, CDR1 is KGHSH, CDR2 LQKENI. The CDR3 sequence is CASSPAGVKDTQYF. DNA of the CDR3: TGTGCCAGCTCACCAGCGGGGGTAAAAGATACGCAGTATTTT.

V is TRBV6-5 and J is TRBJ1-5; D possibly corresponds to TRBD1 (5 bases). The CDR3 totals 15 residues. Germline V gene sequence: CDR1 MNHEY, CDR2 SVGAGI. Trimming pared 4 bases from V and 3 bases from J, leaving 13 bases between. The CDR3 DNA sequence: TGTGCCAGCAGTTTAGGGTGGGGGTCCAATCAGCCCCAGCATTTT. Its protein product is CASSLGWGSNQPQHF.

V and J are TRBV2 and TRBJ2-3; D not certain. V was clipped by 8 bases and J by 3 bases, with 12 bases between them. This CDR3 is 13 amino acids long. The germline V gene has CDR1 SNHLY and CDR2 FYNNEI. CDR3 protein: CASCVVRTDTQYF. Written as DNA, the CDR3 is TGTGCCAGCTGCGTAGTACGTACAGATACGCAGTATTTT.